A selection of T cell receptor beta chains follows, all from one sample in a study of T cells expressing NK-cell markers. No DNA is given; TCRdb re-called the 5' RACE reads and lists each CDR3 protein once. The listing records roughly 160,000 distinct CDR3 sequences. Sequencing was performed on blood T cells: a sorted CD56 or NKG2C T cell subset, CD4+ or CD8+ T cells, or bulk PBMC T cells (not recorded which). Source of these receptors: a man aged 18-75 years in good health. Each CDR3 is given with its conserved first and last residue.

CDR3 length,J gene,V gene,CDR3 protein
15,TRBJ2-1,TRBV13,CASRTGLAVHNEQFF
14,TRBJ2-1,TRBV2,CASSDPGGSNEQFF
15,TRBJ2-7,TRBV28,CASSLLREHYDEQYF
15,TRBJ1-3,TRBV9,CASSAEAYPGNTIYF
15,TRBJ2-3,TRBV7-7,CASSPRTSGVDTQYF
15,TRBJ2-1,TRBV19,CASELLAGAHNEQFF
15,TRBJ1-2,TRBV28,CASSLVGGVGYGYTF
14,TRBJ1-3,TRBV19,CASSMGQLGNTIYF
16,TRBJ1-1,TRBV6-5,CASSYEMGHLNTEAFF
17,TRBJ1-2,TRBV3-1,CASSPREGNFPNYGYTF
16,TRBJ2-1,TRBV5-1,CASSPRVAVTYNEQFF
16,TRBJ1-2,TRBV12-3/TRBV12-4,CASSPPGGLGHYGYTF
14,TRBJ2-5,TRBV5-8,CASSRRTGGETQYF
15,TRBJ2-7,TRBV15,CATSKEAGHTYEQYF
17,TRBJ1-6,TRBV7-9,CASSPSGVGSYNSPLHF